The TCR beta chain described here comes from a study of blood T cell repertoires in COVID-19. Overall study context: Sites across the United States, Italy and Spain contributed samples from acute and convalescent COVID-19.

Source study methods: Reference gene primer amplification gave nucleated cell count estimates. Repertoires were generated with immunoSEQ multiplex PCR, while TCRdb's copy carries only in-frame clones and drops some. The V and J calls and clone size are taken from that table; D and trimming were inferred from the DNA. Among about 83,000 clones, roughly 80% were seen once, and the ten largest hold about a sixth. From germline, CDR1 is MNHEY and CDR2 SVGEGT. The germline V and J ends were trimmed by 2 bases and 0 bases, with 7 bases remaining between them. The CDR3 loop spans 15 amino acids. Sequenced sample: peripheral blood. The source of this sequence is a woman over 75 with acute or convalescent COVID-19. The chain carries TRBV6-2 or TRBV6-3 and TRBJ2-2; maybe TRBD1 (6 bases). CDR3 loop: CASSYRQANTGELFF. The CDR3 bases are TGTGCCAGCAGTTACCGACAGGCGAACACCGGGGAGCTGTTTTTT.